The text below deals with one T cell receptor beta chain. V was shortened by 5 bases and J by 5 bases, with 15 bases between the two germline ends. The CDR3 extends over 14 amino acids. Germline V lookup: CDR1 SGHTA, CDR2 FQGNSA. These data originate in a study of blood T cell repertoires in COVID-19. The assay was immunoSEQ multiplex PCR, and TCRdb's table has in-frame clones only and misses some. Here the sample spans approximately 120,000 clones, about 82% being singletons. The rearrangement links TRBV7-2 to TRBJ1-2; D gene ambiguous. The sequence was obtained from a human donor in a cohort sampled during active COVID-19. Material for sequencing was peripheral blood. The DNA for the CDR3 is TGTGCCAGCAGCCCGCTATTGCAGACTTATGGCTACACCTTC. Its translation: CASSPLLQTYGYTF.